This note documents a single TCR beta chain sequence. Its recognized antigen is unknown. Per-base quality was not reported, and no clone a single base away is much larger than it. This entry is derived from a study of blood T cell repertoires in COVID-19 (dated by TCRdb to about 2020). Regarding the research as a whole: Samples covering the acute and convalescent phases of COVID-19 were provided by collaborators in the United States, Italy and Spain. The material from the prospective study consisted of cDNA or gDNA derived from T cells, B-cell-depleted T cells, or PBMCs. Deeply sampled blood TCRbeta repertoires from subjects exposed to, actively infected with, or recovered from COVID-19 were included in the dataset. A freely available public database, intended as a resource for researchers studying the immune response to SARS-CoV-2, is where the repertoires were released. Samples came from the ongoing ImmuneRACE study (first 160 participants) plus 1,254 subjects from 6 global collaborators. A de-identified subject ID, COVID-19 status, age in years and sex were almost always included in the sample metadata. HLA class I and class II types, where available, came from metadata supplied by the sample provider rather than from assay-based typing.

Here V drops 2 bases and J drops 4 bases, and the junction holds 1 base not matched to any gene. Looking up the germline V gene yields CDR1 MNHNS and CDR2 SASEGT. Counted from cysteine to phenylalanine, this CDR3 has 15 amino acids. The retained sequence is limited to the CDR3, 45 bases, with the frame set at the first base. What the research found in general, with its limitations: The quantity of clinical and demographic metadata differed by source and by participant and was supplied without curation.

Collaborating institutions collected whole blood in K2EDTA tubes following their own protocols. For TCRbeta analysis, collaborators shipped samples as frozen whole blood, isolated PBMCs, or DNA extracted from either of those sample types. TCRbeta CDR3 regions were amplified from genomic DNA using the immunoSEQ Assay, a bias-controlled multiplex PCR. Turning to the authors' computational methods: The number of nucleated cells in each sample was estimated by amplification of reference gene primers within the assay. To quantify the absolute abundance of each unique TCRbeta CDR3 rearrangement, sequence reads were collapsed and filtered. For each sample, productive Simpson clonality was calculated by taking the square root of Simpson's diversity index across productive rearrangements. Sourced from immuneACCESS, this table was stored by TCRdb with only in-frame sequences that have V and J called. A share of the clones is absent; for the studies checked, an unresolved V gene accounts for under half, and the remainder has no known explanation. V and J calls and clone size are those listed in that table; D and trimming were worked out from the DNA. The sample has some 55,000 clones on record, 75% to 90% of them singletons. About 2% of the sample is held by the ten biggest clonotypes.

Input material: peripheral blood. The TCR was taken from a woman aged 55-75 years with acute or convalescent COVID-19. The chain is encoded by TRBV6-1 joined to TRBJ2-3, and TRBD2 aligns with 12 junction nucleotides. The nucleotide sequence reads as follows: TGTGCCAGCAGTGAACTAGCGGGGGGGCCAGATACGCAGTATTTT. Its protein product is CASSELAGGPDTQYF.